This is a list of T cell receptor beta chains from one sample in a study of OX40 agonist ivuxolimab in advanced cancers. This table comes from immunoSEQ multiplex PCR, and its TCRdb copy is limited to in-frame clones, with some not included. This table holds some 62,000 clones, approximately 90% found once. The input for sequencing was CD4+ or CD8+ T cells sorted from blood, taken in a trial of the OX40 agonist ivuxolimab. The receptors shown here come from an adult with an advanced solid tumor such as melanoma, head and neck, liver or kidney cancer. Each CDR3 is given with its conserved first and last residue. D genes are given only for firm matches. A clone size is listed for some rows: how often the clone was seen (once, few, many), or a class if it is expanded.

>.|TRBV6-6|TRBD2|TRBJ2-2
TGTGCCAGCAGTTACTTGGCGGGAGAGGGCGGGGAGCTGTTTTTT
CASSYLAGEGGELFF
>.|TRBV27|.|TRBJ1-4
TGTGCCAGCAGAATCCTGGAGGGGGAAAAACTGTTTTTT
CASRILEGEKLFF
>.|TRBV4-1|TRBD1|TRBJ2-7
TGCGCCAGCAGCCAAGATTCCGGGACAGGGTTTTACGAGCAGTACTTC
CASSQDSGTGFYEQYF
>.|TRBV5-1|TRBD2|TRBJ2-7
TGCGCCAGCAGCTTGCTTTCGGGACTAGCGGGAGGTAGCCCCTACGAGCAGTACTTC
CASSLLSGLAGGSPYEQYF
>.|TRBV27|TRBD2|TRBJ2-3
TGTGCCAGCAACTCCGGGACTAGCGTTAGCACAGATACGCAGTATTTT
CASNSGTSVSTDTQYF
>.|TRBV5-4|.|TRBJ2-6
TGTGCCAGCAGCTTGGGGGTCAGGGACTTATCTGGGGCCAACGTCCTGACTTTC
CASSLGVRDLSGANVLTF
>.|TRBV18|TRBD1|TRBJ1-3
TGTGCCAGCTCATTGGACTTGACAGGGAGCGGGGGAAACACCATATATTTT
CASSLDLTGSGGNTIYF
>.|TRBV6-1|.|TRBJ2-7
TGTGCCAGCAGTGAACTTTCAGGGGGGGCCTACGAGCAGTACTTC
CASSELSGGAYEQYF
>.|TRBV4-3|.|TRBJ2-1
TGCGCCAGCAGCCAAGAAACGGCGAGCTCCTACAATGAGCAGTTCTTC
CASSQETASSYNEQFF
>.|TRBV10-1|TRBD2|TRBJ2-3
TGCGCCAGCAAGCAATGTAGCGGGAAAGATACGCAGTATTTT
CASKQCSGKDTQYF
>.|TRBV19|.|TRBJ2-1
TGTGCCAGTAGAGGCCCCCCCTCCTACAATGAGCAGTTCTTC
CASRGPPSYNEQFF
>.|TRBV7-8|TRBD1|TRBJ1-2
TGTGCCAGCAGCTTAGGGCAGGGGGCAGGGGGCTACACCTTC
CASSLGQGAGGYTF
>.|TRBV27|TRBD2|TRBJ2-7
TGTGCCAGCAGTTCCGGGACTAGCGGTCACGAGCAGTACTTC
CASSSGTSGHEQYF
>.|TRBV7-2|.|TRBJ2-7
TGTGCCAGCAGCTTAGCAGTCGGGAGCTCCTACGAGCAGTACTTC
CASSLAVGSSYEQYF
>.|TRBV7-9|TRBD1|TRBJ1-4
TGTGCCAGCAGCAGGGACAGGGGCTTATTTTTT
CASSRDRGLFF
>.|TRBV27|.|TRBJ2-1
TGTGCCAGCAGTTTCTCCGGACTTTCCTACAATGAGCAGTTCTTC
CASSFSGLSYNEQFF
>.|TRBV5-1|.|TRBJ2-3
TGCGCCAGCAGCTTGTATCCGGGGCACACAGATACGCAGTATTTT
CASSLYPGHTDTQYF
>.|TRBV5-8|TRBD2|TRBJ2-1
TGTGCCAGCAGTTCCACTAGCGGGACTTACAATGAGCAGTTCTTC
CASSSTSGTYNEQFF
>.|TRBV19|TRBD2|TRBJ2-7
TGTGCCAGTAGTTCTAGACTAGCGGGGGAGCAGTACTTC
CASSSRLAGEQYF
>.|TRBV7-8|TRBD2|TRBJ2-7
TGTGCCAGCAGCCCGAGGGTGGGGACTAGCGGTTACGAGCAGTACTTC
CASSPRVGTSGYEQYF
>.|TRBV7-2|.|TRBJ2-5
TGTGCCAGCAGCTCGTGGTCTAGTGTAGGGGAGACCCAGTACTTC
CASSSWSSVGETQYF
>.|TRBV4-2|TRBD1|TRBJ2-5
TGTGCCAGCAGCCAGATTGGTCCGGGACAGGGGGCAGAGACCCAGTACTTC
CASSQIGPGQGAETQYF
>.|TRBV29-1|TRBD1|TRBJ2-2
TGCAGCGTTGAACCCCCGGACAGGGGATCCGGGGAGCTGTTTTTT
CSVEPPDRGSGELFF
>.|TRBV9|TRBD1|TRBJ2-5
TGTGCCAGCAGCCATACAGGGGCAGGTGAACAAGAGACCCAGTACTTC
CASSHTGAGEQETQYF
>.|TRBV29-1|TRBD2|TRBJ2-1
TGCAGCGTTGAGAGGCTAGCGGAAGCCAGCTCCTACAATGAGCAGTTCTTC
CSVERLAEASSYNEQFF
>once|TRBV25-1|.|TRBJ2-6
TGTGCCAGCAGTGAGGCTGGGGGTCTGGGGGCCAACGTCCTGACTTTC
CASSEAGGLGANVLTF
>.|TRBV5-6|.|TRBJ2-2
TGTGCCAGCAGCTTGTCTGGGGGGAACACCGGGGAGCTGTTTTTT
CASSLSGGNTGELFF
>.|TRBV15|TRBD2|TRBJ2-7
TGTGCCACCAGCAGAGATCAGCGACTAGCGTTGATGGACGAGCAGTACTTC
CATSRDQRLALMDEQYF
>.|TRBV10-3|.|TRBJ1-2
TGTGCCATCAGTGGTGATAAAATAGGAGACTATGGCTACACCTTC
CAISGDKIGDYGYTF
>.|TRBV6-6|.|TRBJ2-1
TGTGCCACTTCCAGTTTGATCAATGAGCAGTTCTTC
CATSSLINEQFF
>.|TRBV7-9|.|TRBJ1-5
TGTGCCAGCAGCCCCCCGGGCAGGCCTGATCAGCCCCAGCATTTT
CASSPPGRPDQPQHF
>.|TRBV14|TRBD2|TRBJ2-2
TGTGCCAGCAGCTCCCTCCCTAGCGGGAGGTACACCGGGGAGCTGTTTTTT
CASSSLPSGRYTGELFF
>.|TRBV27|.|TRBJ2-7
TGTGCCAGCAGTTTAGGGGGGAGTCTCTACGAGCAGTACTTC
CASSLGGSLYEQYF
>.|TRBV7-3|TRBD2|TRBJ2-7
TGTGCCAGCAGCTTAACGGCTAGCGGGAGTACCGAGCAGTACTTC
CASSLTASGSTEQYF
>once|TRBV7-9|.|TRBJ2-7
TGTGCCAGCAGCTTCCGGGACCGCACCTACGAGCAGTACTTC
CASSFRDRTYEQYF
>.|TRBV6-5|.|TRBJ1-1
TGTGCCAGCAGTTACGTTTACCGCCGGGAAACTGAAGCTTTCTTT
CASSYVYRRETEAFF
>once|TRBV7-7|.|TRBJ2-5
TGTGCCAGCAGCATAAACCTTCGGTCAGAGACCCAGTACTTC
CASSINLRSETQYF
>.|TRBV19|TRBD1|TRBJ1-1
TGTGCCAGTGGACAGGGAGTCAATTTGTTTTTTACTGAAGCTTTCTTT
CASGQGVNLFFTEAFF
>.|TRBV27|.|TRBJ2-1
TGTGCCAGCACCGGCTCCGGGACTTCGTATGTTAATGAGCAGTTCTTC
CASTGSGTSYVNEQFF
>.|TRBV6-5|.|TRBJ2-7
TGTGCCAGCAGTTATAACCCCACCTACGAGCAGTACTTC
CASSYNPTYEQYF
>few|TRBV6-1|TRBD2|TRBJ2-1
TGTGCCAGCAGTGTTAGGACTAGCGGACTCAATGAGCAGTTCTTC
CASSVRTSGLNEQFF
>.|TRBV5-6|.|TRBJ2-7
TGTGCCAGCAGCTTGGGGCGGACGTCCTACGAGCAGTACTTC
CASSLGRTSYEQYF
>.|TRBV7-8|.|TRBJ2-1
TGTGCCAGCAGCTTATCATATGAAAGCTCCTACAATGAGCAGTTCTTC
CASSLSYESSYNEQFF
>.|TRBV6-4|.|TRBJ1-2
TGTGCCAGCAGTGACTCTGGGAAGTCTGGCTACACCTTC
CASSDSGKSGYTF
>.|TRBV2|.|TRBJ2-1
TGTGCCAGCAGTGACGTGGGGGACTCCTACAATGAGCAGTTCTTC
CASSDVGDSYNEQFF
>once|TRBV7-2|.|TRBJ1-2
TGTGCCAGCAGCTTAAGGGGGATCGACTATGGCTACACCTTC
CASSLRGIDYGYTF
>.|TRBV12-2|.|TRBJ2-1
TGTGCAAGTCGCAAGGATGAGCAGTTCTTC
CASRKDEQFF
>medium-sized|TRBV6-5|.|TRBJ2-5
TGTGCCAGCAGTTACTCGAGTGAGGGGGGGGAGACCCAGTACTTC
CASSYSSEGGETQYF
>.|TRBV18|TRBD2|TRBJ2-5
TGTGCCAGCTCACCAAATTCGGGGGAGCGGGAGTTGGAAGAGACCCAGTACTTC
CASSPNSGERELEETQYF
>.|TRBV5-4|.|TRBJ2-1
TGTGCCATTATACGGGGGCATGAGCAGTTCTTC
CAIIRGHEQFF
>.|TRBV4-1|.|TRBJ2-1
TGCGCCAGCAGCCAAGATCGTGTCAGCCCCAATGAGCAGTTCTTC
CASSQDRVSPNEQFF
>.|TRBV5-5|.|TRBJ2-5
TGTGCCAGCAGGGCGGGGATTCAAGAGACCCAGTACTTC
CASRAGIQETQYF
>.|TRBV7-9|TRBD2|TRBJ2-1
TGTGCCAGCAGCTTAGAAACTAGCGGGAGGAGGTTTGTCAATGAGCAGTTCTTC
CASSLETSGRRFVNEQFF